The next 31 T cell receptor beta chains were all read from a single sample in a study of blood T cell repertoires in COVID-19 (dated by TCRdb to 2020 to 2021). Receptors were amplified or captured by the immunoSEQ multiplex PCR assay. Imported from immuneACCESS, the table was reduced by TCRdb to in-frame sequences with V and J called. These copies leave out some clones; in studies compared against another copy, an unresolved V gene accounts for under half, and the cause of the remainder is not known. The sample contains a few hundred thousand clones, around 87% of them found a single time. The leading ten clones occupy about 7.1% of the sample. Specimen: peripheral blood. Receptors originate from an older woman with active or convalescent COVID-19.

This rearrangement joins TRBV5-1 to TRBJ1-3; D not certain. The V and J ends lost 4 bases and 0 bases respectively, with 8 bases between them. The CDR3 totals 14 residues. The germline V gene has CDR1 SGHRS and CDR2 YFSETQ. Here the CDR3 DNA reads TGCGCCAGCAGCCCATCGGGCTCTGGAAACACCATATATTTT. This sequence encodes CASSPSGSGNTIYF.

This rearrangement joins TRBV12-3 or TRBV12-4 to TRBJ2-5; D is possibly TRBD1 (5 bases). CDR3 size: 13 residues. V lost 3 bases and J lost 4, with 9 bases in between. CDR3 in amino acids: CASSFQGRETQYF. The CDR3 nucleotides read TGTGCCAGCAGTTTCCAGGGAAGAGAGACCCAGTACTTC.

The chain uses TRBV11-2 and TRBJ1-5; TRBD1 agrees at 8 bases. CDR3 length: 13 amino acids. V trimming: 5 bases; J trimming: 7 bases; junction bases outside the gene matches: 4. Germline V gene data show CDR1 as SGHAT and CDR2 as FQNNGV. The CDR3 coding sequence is TGTGCCAGCAGCAGAGACAGGGGACAGCCCCAGCATTTT. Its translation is CASSRDRGQPQHF.

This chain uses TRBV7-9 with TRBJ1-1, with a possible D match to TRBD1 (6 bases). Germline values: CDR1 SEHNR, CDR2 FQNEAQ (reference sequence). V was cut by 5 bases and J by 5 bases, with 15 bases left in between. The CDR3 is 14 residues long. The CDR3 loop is CASSPAGAITEAFF. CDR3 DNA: TGTGCCAGCAGCCCCGCAGGGGCTATTACTGAAGCTTTCTTT. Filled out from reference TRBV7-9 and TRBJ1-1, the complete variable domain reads DTGVSQNPRHKITKRGQNVTFRCDPISEHNRLYWYRQTLGQGPEFLTYFQNEAQLEKSRLLSDRFSAERPKGSFSTLEIQRTEQGDSAMYLCASSPAGAITEAFFGQGTRLTVV.

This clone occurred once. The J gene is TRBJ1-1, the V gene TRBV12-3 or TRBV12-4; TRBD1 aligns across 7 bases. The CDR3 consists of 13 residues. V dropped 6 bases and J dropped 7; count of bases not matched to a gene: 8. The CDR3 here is CASSGTAWFEAFF. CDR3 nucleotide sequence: TGTGCCAGCAGCGGGACAGCTTGGTTTGAAGCTTTCTTT.

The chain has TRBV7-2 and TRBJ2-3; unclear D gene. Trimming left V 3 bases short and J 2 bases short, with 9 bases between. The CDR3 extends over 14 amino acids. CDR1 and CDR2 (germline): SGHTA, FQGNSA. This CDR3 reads CASSFSSSTDTQYF. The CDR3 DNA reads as TGTGCCAGCAGCTTTTCCAGTTCCACAGATACGCAGTATTTT.

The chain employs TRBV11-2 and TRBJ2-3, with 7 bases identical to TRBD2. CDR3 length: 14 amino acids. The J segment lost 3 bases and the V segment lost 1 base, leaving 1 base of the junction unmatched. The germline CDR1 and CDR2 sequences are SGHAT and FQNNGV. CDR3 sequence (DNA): TGTGCCAGCAGCTTAGGGGGGGGGACAGATACGCAGTATTTT. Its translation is CASSLGGGTDTQYF.

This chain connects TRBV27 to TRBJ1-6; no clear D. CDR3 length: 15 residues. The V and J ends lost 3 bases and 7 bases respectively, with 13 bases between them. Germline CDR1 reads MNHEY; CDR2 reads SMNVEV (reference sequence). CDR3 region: CASSLGWRINSPLHF. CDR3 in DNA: TGTGCCAGCAGTTTGGGTTGGCGGATCAATTCACCCCTCCACTTT.

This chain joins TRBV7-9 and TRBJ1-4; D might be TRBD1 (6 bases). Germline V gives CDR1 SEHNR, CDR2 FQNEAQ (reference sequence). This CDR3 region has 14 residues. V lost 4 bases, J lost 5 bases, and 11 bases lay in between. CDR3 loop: CASSSGQGNEKLFF. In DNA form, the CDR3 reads TGTGCCAGCAGCTCGGGCCAGGGGAATGAAAAACTGTTTTTT.

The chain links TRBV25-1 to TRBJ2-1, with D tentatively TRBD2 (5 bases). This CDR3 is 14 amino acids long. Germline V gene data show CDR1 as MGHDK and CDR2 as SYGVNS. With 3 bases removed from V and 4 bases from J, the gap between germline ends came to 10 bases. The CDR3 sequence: CASSDERGYNEQFF. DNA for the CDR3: TGTGCCAGCAGTGATGAACGGGGTTACAATGAGCAGTTCTTC.

The CDR3 nucleotides are TGTGCCAGTAGTTTAACACAGGGGGCTCGCAATCAGCCCCAGCATTTT. It yields the protein CASSLTQGARNQPQHF. The rearrangement links TRBV19 to TRBJ1-5; 9 nucleotides line up with TRBD1. The CDR3 length is 16 residues. Germline V CDR1 and CDR2: LNHDA, SQIVND (reference sequence). V dropped 5 bases and J dropped 2; count of bases not matched to a gene: 7.

CDR3 DNA sequence: TGTGCCAGTAGTCTATCCGGAGGGCCTTACGAGCAGTACTTC. Its protein product is CASSLSGGPYEQYF. The rearrangement joins TRBV19 to TRBJ2-7, with D tentatively TRBD2 (6 bases). The CDR3 is made up of 14 amino acids. The V end was cut by 5 bases, the J end by 4 bases, with 15 bases between. Germline CDR1 and CDR2: LNHDA and SQIVND (reference sequence).

CDR3 coding DNA: TGCGCCAGCAGCCAAGACGGAGCGACCAATCAGCCCCAGCATTTT. Protein product: CASSQDGATNQPQHF. This chain joins TRBV4-3 and TRBJ1-5; D uncertain. V dropped 0 bases and J dropped 3 bases, with 9 bases sitting between them. Germline loops: CDR1 LGHNA, CDR2 YSLEER. There are 15 residues in the CDR3.

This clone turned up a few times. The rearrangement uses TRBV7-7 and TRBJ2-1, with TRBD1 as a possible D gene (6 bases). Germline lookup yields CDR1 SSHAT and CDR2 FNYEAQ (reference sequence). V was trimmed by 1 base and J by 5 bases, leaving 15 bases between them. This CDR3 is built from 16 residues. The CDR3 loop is CASSLGAGENNNEQFF. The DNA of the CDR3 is TGTGCCAGCAGCTTAGGGGCAGGGGAGAATAACAATGAGCAGTTCTTC.

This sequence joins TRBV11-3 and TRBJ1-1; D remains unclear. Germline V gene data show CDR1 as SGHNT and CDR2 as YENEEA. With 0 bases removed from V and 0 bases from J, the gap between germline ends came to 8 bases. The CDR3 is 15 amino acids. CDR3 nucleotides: TGTGCCAGCAGCTTAGATGGAGCCATGAACACTGAAGCTTTCTTT. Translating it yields CASSLDGAMNTEAFF.

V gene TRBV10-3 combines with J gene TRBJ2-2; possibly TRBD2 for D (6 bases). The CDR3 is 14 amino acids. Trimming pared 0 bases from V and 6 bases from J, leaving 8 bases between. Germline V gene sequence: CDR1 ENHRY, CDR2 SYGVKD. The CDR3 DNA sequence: TGTGCCATCAGTGAGTCTGCGGGGTCCGGGGAGCTGTTTTTT. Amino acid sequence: CAISESAGSGELFF.

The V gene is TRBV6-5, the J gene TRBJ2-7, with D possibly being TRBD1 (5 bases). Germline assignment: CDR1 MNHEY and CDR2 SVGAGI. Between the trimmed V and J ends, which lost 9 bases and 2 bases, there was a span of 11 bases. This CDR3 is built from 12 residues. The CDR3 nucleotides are TGTGCCAGTTACAGGCCCCCCTACGAGCAGTACTTC. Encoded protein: CASYRPPYEQYF.

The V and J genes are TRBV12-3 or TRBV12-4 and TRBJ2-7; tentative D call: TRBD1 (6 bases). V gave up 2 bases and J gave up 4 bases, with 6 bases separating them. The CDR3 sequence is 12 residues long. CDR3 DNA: TGTGCCAGCAGTTTACAGGGGTACGAGCAGTACTTC. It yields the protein CASSLQGYEQYF.

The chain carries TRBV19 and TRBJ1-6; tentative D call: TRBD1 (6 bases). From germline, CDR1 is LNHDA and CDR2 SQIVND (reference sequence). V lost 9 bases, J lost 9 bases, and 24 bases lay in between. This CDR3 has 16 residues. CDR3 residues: CASSQNRDIEFSPLHF. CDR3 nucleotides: TGTGCCAGCAGTCAAAACCGGGACATAGAATTTTCACCCCTCCACTTT.

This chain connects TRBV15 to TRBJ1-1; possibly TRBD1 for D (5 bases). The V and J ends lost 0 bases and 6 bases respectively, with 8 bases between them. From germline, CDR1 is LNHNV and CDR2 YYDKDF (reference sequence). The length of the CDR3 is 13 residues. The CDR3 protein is CATSRDGGAEAFF. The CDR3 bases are TGTGCCACCAGCAGAGATGGGGGGGCTGAAGCTTTCTTT. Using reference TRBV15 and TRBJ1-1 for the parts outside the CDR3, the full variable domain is DAMVIQNPRYQVTQFGKPVTLSCSQTLNHNVMYWYQQKSSQAPKLLFHYYDKDFNNEADTPDNFQSRRPNTSFCFLDIRSPGLGDTAMYLCATSRDGGAEAFFGQGTRLTVV.

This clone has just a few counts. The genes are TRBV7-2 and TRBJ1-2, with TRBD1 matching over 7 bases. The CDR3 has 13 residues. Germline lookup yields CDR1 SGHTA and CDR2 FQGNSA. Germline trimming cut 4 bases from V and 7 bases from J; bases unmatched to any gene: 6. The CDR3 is CASSSETGTGYTF. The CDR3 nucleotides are TGTGCCAGCAGCTCCGAGACAGGGACTGGCTACACCTTC.

DNA of the CDR3: TGTGCCAGCAGCACGGACAGGGATGGCTACACCTTC. This sequence encodes CASSTDRDGYTF. The rearrangement joins TRBV3-1 (or the pseudogene TRBV3-2) to TRBJ1-2; 8 positions agree with TRBD1. The trim removed 5 bases at V and 6 bases at J, leaving 2 bases unmatched. CDR1 is LGHDT and CDR2 is YNNKEL in the germline V gene (reference sequence). CDR3 length: 12 amino acids.

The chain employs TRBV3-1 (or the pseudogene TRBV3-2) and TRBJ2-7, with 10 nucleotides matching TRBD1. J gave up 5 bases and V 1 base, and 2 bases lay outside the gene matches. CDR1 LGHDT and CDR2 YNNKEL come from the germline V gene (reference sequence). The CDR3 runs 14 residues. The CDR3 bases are TGTGCCAGCAGCCAAGGGACAGGGGGGCACGAGCAGTACTTC. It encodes CASSQGTGGHEQYF.

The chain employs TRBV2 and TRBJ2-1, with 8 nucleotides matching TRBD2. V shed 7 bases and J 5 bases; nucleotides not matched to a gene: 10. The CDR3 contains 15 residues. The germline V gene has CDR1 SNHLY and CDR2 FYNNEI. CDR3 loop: CASIKLAVWDNEQFF. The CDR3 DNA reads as TGTGCCAGCATTAAACTAGCGGTATGGGACAATGAGCAGTTCTTC.

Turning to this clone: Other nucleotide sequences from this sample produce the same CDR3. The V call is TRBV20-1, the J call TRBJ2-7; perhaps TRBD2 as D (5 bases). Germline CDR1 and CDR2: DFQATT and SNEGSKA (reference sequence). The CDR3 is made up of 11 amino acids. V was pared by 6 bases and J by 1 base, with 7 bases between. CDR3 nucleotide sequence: TGCAGTGCGTCGGGATCCTACGAGCAGTACTTC. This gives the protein CSASGSYEQYF.

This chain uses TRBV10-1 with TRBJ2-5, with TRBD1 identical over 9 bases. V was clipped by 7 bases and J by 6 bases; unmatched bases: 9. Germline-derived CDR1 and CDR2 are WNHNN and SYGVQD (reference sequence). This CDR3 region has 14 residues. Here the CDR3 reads CASKPGQGTKTQYF. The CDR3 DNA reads TGCGCCAGCAAACCGGGACAGGGCACAAAGACCCAGTACTTC.

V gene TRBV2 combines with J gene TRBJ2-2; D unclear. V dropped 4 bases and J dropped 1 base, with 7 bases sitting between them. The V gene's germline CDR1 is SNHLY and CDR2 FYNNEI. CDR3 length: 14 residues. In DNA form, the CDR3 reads TGTGCCAGCAGTGCGGTAAGGAACACCGGGGAGCTGTTTTTT. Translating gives CASSAVRNTGELFF.

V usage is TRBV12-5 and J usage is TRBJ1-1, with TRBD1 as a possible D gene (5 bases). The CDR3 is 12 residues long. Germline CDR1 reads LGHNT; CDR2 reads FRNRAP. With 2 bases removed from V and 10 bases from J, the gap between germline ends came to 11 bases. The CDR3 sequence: CASGLRGLGAFF. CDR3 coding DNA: TGTGCTAGTGGTTTGAGGGGCCTGGGAGCTTTCTTT.

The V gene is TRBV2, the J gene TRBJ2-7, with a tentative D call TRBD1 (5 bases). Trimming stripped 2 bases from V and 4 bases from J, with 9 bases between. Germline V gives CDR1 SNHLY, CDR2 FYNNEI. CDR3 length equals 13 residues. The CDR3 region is CASSEQGWYEQYF. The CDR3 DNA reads TGTGCCAGCAGTGAACAGGGTTGGTACGAGCAGTACTTC.

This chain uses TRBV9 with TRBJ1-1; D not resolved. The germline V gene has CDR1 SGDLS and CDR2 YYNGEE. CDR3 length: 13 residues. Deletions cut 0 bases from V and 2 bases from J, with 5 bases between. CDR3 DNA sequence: TGTGCCAGCAGCGTAGTTTCTAACACTGAAGCTTTCTTT. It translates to CASSVVSNTEAFF.

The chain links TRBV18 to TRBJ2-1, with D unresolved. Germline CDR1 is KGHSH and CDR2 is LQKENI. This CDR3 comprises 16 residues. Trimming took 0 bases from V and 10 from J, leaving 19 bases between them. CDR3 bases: TGTGCCAGCTCACCACCCCTGAGTCTGGCTAGGAAAGAGCAGTTCTTC. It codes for CASSPPLSLARKEQFF.